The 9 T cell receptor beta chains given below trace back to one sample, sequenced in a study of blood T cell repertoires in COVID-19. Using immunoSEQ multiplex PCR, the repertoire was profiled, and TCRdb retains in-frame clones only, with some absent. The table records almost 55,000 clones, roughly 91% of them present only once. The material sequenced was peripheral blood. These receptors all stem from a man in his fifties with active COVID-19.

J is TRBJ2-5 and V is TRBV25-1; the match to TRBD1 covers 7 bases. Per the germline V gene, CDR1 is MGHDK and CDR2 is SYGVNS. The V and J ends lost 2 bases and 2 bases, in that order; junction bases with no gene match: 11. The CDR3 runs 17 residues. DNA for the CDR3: TGTGCCAGCAGTGAAAATCGCCGGGACAGCCGGCAAGAGACCCAGTACTTC. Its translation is CASSENRRDSRQETQYF.

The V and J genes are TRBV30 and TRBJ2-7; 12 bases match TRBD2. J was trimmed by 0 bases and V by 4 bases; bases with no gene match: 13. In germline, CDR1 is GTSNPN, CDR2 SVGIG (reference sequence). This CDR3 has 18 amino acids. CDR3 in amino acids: CAWTSGRLAGGSSYEQYF. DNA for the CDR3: TGTGCCTGGACCTCAGGGAGGCTAGCGGGGGGGAGCTCCTACGAGCAGTACTTC.

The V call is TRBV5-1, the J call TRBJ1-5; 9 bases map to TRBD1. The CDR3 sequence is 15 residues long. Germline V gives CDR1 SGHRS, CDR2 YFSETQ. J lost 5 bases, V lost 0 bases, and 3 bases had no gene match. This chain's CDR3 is CASSLETGGHQPQHF. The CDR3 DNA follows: TGCGCCAGCAGCTTGGAGACAGGGGGACATCAGCCCCAGCATTTT.

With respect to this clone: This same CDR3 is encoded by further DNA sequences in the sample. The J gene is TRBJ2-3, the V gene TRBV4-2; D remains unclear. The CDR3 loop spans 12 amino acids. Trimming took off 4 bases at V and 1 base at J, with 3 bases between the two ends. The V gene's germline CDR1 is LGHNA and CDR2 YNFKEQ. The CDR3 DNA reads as TGTGCCAGCAGCCTCGGCACAGATACGCAGTATTTT. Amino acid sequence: CASSLGTDTQYF.

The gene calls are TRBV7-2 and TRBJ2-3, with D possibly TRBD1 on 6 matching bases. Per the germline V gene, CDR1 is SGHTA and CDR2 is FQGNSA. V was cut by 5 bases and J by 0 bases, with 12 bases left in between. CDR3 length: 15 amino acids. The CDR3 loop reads CASSLDRPSTDTQYF. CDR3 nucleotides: TGTGCCAGCAGCCTCGACAGGCCAAGCACAGATACGCAGTATTTT. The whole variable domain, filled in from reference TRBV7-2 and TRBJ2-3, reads GAGVSQSPSNKVTEKGKDVELRCDPISGHTALYWYRQSLGQGLEFLIYFQGNSAPDKSGLPSDRFSAERTGGSVSTLTIQRTQQEDSAVYLCASSLDRPSTDTQYFGPGTRLTVL.

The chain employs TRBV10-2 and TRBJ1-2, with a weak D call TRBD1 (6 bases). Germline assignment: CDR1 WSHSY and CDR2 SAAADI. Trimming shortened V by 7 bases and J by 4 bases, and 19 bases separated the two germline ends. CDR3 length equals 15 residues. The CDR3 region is CASTRGGSEGYGYTF. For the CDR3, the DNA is TGCGCCAGCACGAGGGGGGGGTCCGAAGGCTATGGCTACACCTTC.

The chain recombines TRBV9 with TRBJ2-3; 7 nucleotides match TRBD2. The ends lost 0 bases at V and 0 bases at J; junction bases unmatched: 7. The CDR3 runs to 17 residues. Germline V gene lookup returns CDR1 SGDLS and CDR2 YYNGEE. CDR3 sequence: CASSVESGGRSTDTQYF. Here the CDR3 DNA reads TGTGCCAGCAGCGTAGAAAGTGGCGGGAGAAGCACAGATACGCAGTATTTT.

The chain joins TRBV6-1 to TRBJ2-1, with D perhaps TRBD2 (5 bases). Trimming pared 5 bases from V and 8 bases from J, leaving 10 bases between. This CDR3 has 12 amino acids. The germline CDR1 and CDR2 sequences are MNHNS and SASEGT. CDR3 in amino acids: CASSKRRDEQFF. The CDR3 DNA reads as TGTGCCAGCAGTAAAAGGCGGGATGAGCAGTTCTTC.

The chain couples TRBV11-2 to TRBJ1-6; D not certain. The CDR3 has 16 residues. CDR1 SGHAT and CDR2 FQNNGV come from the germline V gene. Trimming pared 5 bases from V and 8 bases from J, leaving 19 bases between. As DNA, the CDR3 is TGTGCCAGCAGCCCCCGGAGCGGGAACGGGGATTCACCCCTCCACTTT. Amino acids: CASSPRSGNGDSPLHF.